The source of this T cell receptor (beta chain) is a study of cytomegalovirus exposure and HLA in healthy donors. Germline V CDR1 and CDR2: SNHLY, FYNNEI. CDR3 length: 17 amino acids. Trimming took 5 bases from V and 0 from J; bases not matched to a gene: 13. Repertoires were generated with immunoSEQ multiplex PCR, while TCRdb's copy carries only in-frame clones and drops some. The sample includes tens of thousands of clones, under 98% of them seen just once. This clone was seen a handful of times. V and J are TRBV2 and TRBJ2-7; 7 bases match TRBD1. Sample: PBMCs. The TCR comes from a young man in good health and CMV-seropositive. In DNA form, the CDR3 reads TGTGCCAGCAGTACAACCTTTACGGGACAGTCCTCCTACGAGCAGTACTTC. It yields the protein CASSTTFTGQSSYEQYF.